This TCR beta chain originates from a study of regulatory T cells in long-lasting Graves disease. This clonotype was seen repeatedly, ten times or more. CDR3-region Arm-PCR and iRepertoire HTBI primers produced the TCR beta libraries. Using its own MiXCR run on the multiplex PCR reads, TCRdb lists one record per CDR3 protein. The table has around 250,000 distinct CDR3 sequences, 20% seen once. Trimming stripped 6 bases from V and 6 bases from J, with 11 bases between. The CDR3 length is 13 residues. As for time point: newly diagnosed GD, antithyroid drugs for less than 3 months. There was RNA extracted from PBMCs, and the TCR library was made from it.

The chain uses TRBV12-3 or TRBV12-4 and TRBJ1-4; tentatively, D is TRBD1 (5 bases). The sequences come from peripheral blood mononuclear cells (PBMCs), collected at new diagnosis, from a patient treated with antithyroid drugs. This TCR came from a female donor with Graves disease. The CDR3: CASRQDRYEKLFF. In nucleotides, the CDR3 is TGTGCCAGCAGACAGGACCGTTATGAAAAACTGTTTTTT.